The 8 T cell receptor beta chains reported below all come from one sample, sequenced in a study of T cells after yellow fever vaccination. Each CDR3 protein gets one entry after TCRdb re-called the 5' RACE reads with MiXCR. The table has hundreds of thousands of distinct CDR3 sequences, approximately 13% seen once. The sequences come from PBMCs, collected on the day of the yellow fever booster vaccination. These receptors originate from a man aged 30 to 45 who received the YFV17D yellow fever vaccine.

This clonotype was seen ten or more times. The V and J genes are TRBV7-2 and TRBJ2-1; tentatively, D is TRBD2 (5 bases). Trimming stripped 2 bases from V and 8 bases from J, with 13 bases between. The CDR3 is made up of 14 amino acids. From germline, CDR1 is SGHTA and CDR2 FQGNSA. CDR3: CASSLSEASYEQFF. CDR3 nucleotide sequence: TGTGCCAGCAGCTTATCGGAGGCTAGCTATGAGCAGTTCTTC.

This clonotype was seen repeatedly, ten times or more. V gene TRBV7-2 combines with J gene TRBJ1-5; D not certain. The V and J ends lost 3 bases and 0 bases respectively, with 3 bases between them. This CDR3 comprises 13 residues. Germline V gene data show CDR1 as SGHTA and CDR2 as FQGNSA. Written as DNA, the CDR3 is TGTGCCAGCAGCTTCAGTAGCAATCAGCCCCAGCATTTT. Its translation is CASSFSSNQPQHF.

In this sample, this clonotype turned up many times. The chain is built from TRBV20-1 and TRBJ2-7, with D uncertain. The CDR3 is 14 residues long. Trimming pared 5 bases from V and 3 bases from J, leaving 17 bases between. Germline CDR1 reads DFQATT; CDR2 reads SNEGSKA (reference sequence). The CDR3, as DNA: TGCAGTGCTGTGAGACCGGGTGATATCTACGAGCAGTACTTC. This gives the protein CSAVRPGDIYEQYF.

This clonotype occurred a few times. The chain uses TRBV13 and TRBJ1-1, with D hard to call. V was cut by 0 bases and J by 1 base, with 9 bases left in between. Germline V gives CDR1 PRHDT, CDR2 FYEKMQ (reference sequence). The CDR3 runs to 15 residues. This chain's CDR3 is CASSLGGRPNTEAFF. The DNA of the CDR3 is TGTGCCAGCAGCTTAGGGGGCAGGCCGAACACTGAAGCTTTCTTT.

The V call is TRBV7-6, the J call TRBJ2-3; D ambiguous. The CDR3 extends over 16 amino acids. Germline V gene data show CDR1 as SGHVS and CDR2 as FNYEAQ. Between the trimmed V and J ends, which lost 5 bases and 0 bases, there was a span of 15 bases. The CDR3 reads CASSIRDRRSTDTQYF. In DNA, the CDR3 is TGTGCCAGCAGCATCCGCGACCGCAGGAGCACAGATACGCAGTATTTT. The whole variable domain, filled in from reference TRBV7-6 and TRBJ2-3, reads GAGVSQSPRYKVTKRGQDVALRCDPISGHVSLYWYRQALGQGPEFLTYFNYEAQQDKSGLPNDRFSAERPEGSISTLTIQRTEQRDSAMYRCASSIRDRRSTDTQYFGPGTRLTVL.

This clonotype came up a few times. The V and J genes are TRBV20-1 and TRBJ2-1; TRBD1 matches at 12 bases. The CDR3 covers 13 residues. Germline V gives CDR1 DFQATT, CDR2 SNEGSKA (reference sequence). V dropped 6 bases and J dropped 10; count of bases not matched to a gene: 7. The CDR3 DNA reads TGCAGTGCGCGGGACAGGGGGCGACGGGAGCAGTTCTTC. Its protein product is CSARDRGRREQFF.

The chain uses TRBV5-5 and TRBJ1-4; D unclear. CDR1 SGHKS and CDR2 YYEKEE come from the germline V gene (reference sequence). This CDR3 spans 18 amino acids. Trimming pared 4 bases from V and 2 bases from J, leaving 21 bases between. CDR3 DNA: TGTGCCAGCAGCGATATAGGGAGGTCCTCTCGGACTAATGAAAAACTGTTTTTT. This gives the protein CASSDIGRSSRTNEKLFF.

CDR3 nucleotides: TGCGCCACCGCTCAGGGTGGGGGTAGCTACGAGCAGTACTTC. Translation: CATAQGGGSYEQYF. The V gene is TRBV10-1, the J gene TRBJ2-7, with D perhaps being TRBD1 or TRBD2 (5 bases each). The germline gives CDR1 WNHNN, CDR2 SYGVQD (reference sequence). The CDR3 extends over 14 amino acids. V was clipped by 10 bases and J by 3 bases, with 19 bases between them.